Presented here are 11 T cell receptor beta chains from one specimen sequenced in a study of blood T cell repertoires in COVID-19 (dated by TCRdb to about 2020). Receptors were amplified or captured by the immunoSEQ multiplex PCR assay. Not all clones reach the TCRdb copy of this immuneACCESS table, which keeps in-frame sequences only. Checked studies attribute under half of the gap to unresolved V genes and leave the rest unexplained. The sample records 400,000 or so clones, about 91% of which are singletons. Together, the top ten hold roughly 1.6% of the sample. The specimen sequenced was peripheral blood. Every receptor here comes from a woman aged 40 to 50 with COVID-19, enrolled during active disease.

V and J are TRBV19 and TRBJ1-2; 9 bases agree with TRBD1. The CDR3 has 15 residues. Trimming cost V 4 bases and J 1 base; bases outside gene matches: 4. Germline lookup yields CDR1 LNHDA and CDR2 SQIVND (reference sequence). Here the CDR3 DNA reads TGTGCCAGTAGTACGGGGGACAGGGTTAACTATGGCTACACCTTC. Residues: CASSTGDRVNYGYTF.

The V and J genes are TRBV5-1 and TRBJ1-1, with TRBD1 matching 10 bases. The CDR3 totals 16 residues. V trimming: 4 bases; J trimming: 0 bases; junction bases outside the gene matches: 6. CDR1 SGHRS and CDR2 YFSETQ come from the germline V gene. CDR3 sequence reads: CASSHGTGVMNTEAFF. CDR3 nucleotide sequence: TGCGCCAGCAGCCATGGGACAGGGGTGATGAACACTGAAGCTTTCTTT.

V gene TRBV19 combines with J gene TRBJ2-1; TRBD2 agrees at 13 bases. Germline CDR1 LNHDA, CDR2 SQIVND (reference sequence). The junction had 3 bases not matched to a gene; V was cut back by 10 bases and J by 0 bases. The CDR3 has 15 amino acids. The CDR3 coding sequence is TGTGCCACAGGACTAGCGGGGGCCTCCTACAATGAGCAGTTCTTC. It is translated as CATGLAGASYNEQFF.

This rearrangement joins TRBV4-3 to TRBJ2-6; TRBD2 might be the D (6 bases). This CDR3 has 18 amino acids. Trimming removed 4 bases at V and 2 bases at J, with 18 bases between. Germline CDR1 is LGHNA and CDR2 is YSLEER. The CDR3 bases are TGCGCCAGCAGCCCCGGAGGGCAGGGTAGGACTGGGGCCAACGTCCTGACTTTC. Protein product: CASSPGGQGRTGANVLTF.

This chain uses TRBV2 with TRBJ2-1; 8 positions match TRBD1. Germline assignment: CDR1 SNHLY and CDR2 FYNNEI. The CDR3 totals 15 residues. Trimming at V came to 7 bases and at J to 3 bases, leaving 8 bases not matched to a gene. The CDR3 here is CASTKMGQDYNEQFF. CDR3 nucleotides: TGTGCCAGCACCAAAATGGGACAGGACTACAATGAGCAGTTCTTC.

Comment on this clone: This sample also contains other DNA sequences that code for the same CDR3. The chain joins TRBV7-3 to TRBJ1-5, with D hard to call. Germline V gene data show CDR1 as SGHTA and CDR2 as FQGTGA. The CDR3 consists of 13 residues. The V end was cut by 3 bases, the J end by 2 bases, with 5 bases between. CDR3 sequence (DNA): TGTGCCAGCAGCTTGCGGGGCAATCAGCCCCAGCATTTT. Its translation: CASSLRGNQPQHF.

This chain joins TRBV19 and TRBJ1-2, with 7 bases that match TRBD1. This CDR3 spans 14 amino acids. Trimming took 6 bases from V and 4 from J; bases not matched to a gene: 8. CDR1 and CDR2 from the germline V gene are LNHDA and SQIVND (reference sequence). This CDR3 reads CASRRQGALYGYTF. CDR3 DNA sequence: TGTGCCAGTAGGCGACAGGGCGCGCTCTATGGCTACACCTTC.

V is TRBV6-6 and J is TRBJ2-1; 12 bases are shared with TRBD2. This CDR3 contains 15 residues. V shed 6 bases, J shed 3 bases, and the junction held 3 bases outside the gene matches. Germline-derived CDR1 and CDR2 are MNHNY and SVGAGI (reference sequence). Here the CDR3 DNA reads TGTGCCAGCAGCCGGACTAGCGGGGACTACAATGAGCAGTTCTTC. Its translation is CASSRTSGDYNEQFF.

The rearrangement joins TRBV7-8 to TRBJ1-3; unclear D gene. The CDR3 spans 15 residues. Trimming removed 8 bases from V and 0 bases from J, with 14 bases in between. Germline loops: CDR1 SGHVS, CDR2 FQNEAQ. CDR3 nucleotide sequence: TGTGCCAGCTTTGGAGGGTCCTTCTCTGGAAACACCATATATTTT. This gives the protein CASFGGSFSGNTIYF.

The chain couples TRBV2 to TRBJ1-2; 7 positions match TRBD1. The junction had 1 base not matched to a gene; V was cut back by 6 bases and J by 6 bases. This CDR3 is 11 amino acids long. The V gene's germline CDR1 is SNHLY and CDR2 FYNNEI. For the CDR3, the DNA is TGTGCCAGCAGGCAGGGGGATGGCTACACCTTC. This gives the protein CASRQGDGYTF.

V usage is TRBV27 and J usage is TRBJ1-2; TRBD1 matches at 7 bases. Germline CDR1 and CDR2: MNHEY and SMNVEV (reference sequence). With V trimmed by 5 bases and J by 3 bases, 9 bases remained unmatched. This CDR3 comprises 15 residues. CDR3 loop: CASSPIDRVYYGYTF. In nucleotides, the CDR3 is TGTGCCAGCAGTCCGATAGACAGGGTTTACTATGGCTACACCTTC.